One sample yielded the 10 T cell receptor beta chains listed below, sequenced in a study of control samples from healthy donors and cancer patients. Data came from immunoSEQ multiplex PCR; TCRdb stores just in-frame clones and leaves some out. This table has more than 95,000 clones, around 87% appearing once. Sequencing input: blood. The receptors originated from a man aged 55 to 69 in good health.

This clone appeared once. This chain connects TRBV9 to TRBJ1-6; tentative D call: TRBD1 (5 bases). CDR1 and CDR2 from the germline V gene are SGDLS and YYNGEE. V was cut by 2 bases and J by 7 bases, with 13 bases left in between. This CDR3 region has 15 residues. Written as DNA, the CDR3 is TGTGCCAGCAGCGTGACCGGGACGGGGAATTCACCCCTCCACTTT. The encoded protein is CASSVTGTGNSPLHF. Supplemented by reference TRBV9 and TRBJ1-6, the full variable domain reads DSGVTQTPKHLITATGQRVTLRCSPRSGDLSVYWYQQSLDQGLQFLIQYYNGEERAKGNILERFSAQQFPDLHSELNLSSLELGDSALYFCASSVTGTGNSPLHFGNGTRLTVT.

The genes are TRBV7-9 and TRBJ1-2; D gene ambiguous. CDR1 SEHNR and CDR2 FQNEAQ come from the germline V gene (reference sequence). The CDR3 is 11 amino acids. The V end lost 1 base, the J end lost 12 bases, and 9 bases lay between the germline ends. The CDR3 DNA is TGTGCCAGCAGCTTAGGGTCCGGCCACACCTTC. Translating gives CASSLGSGHTF.

The chain has TRBV7-8 and TRBJ1-5, with D uncertain. Germline loops: CDR1 SGHVS, CDR2 FQNEAQ. The CDR3 is made up of 13 amino acids. Trimming took off 5 bases at V and 4 bases at J, with 9 bases between the two ends. The CDR3 loop is CASSDASNQPQHF. DNA of the CDR3: TGTGCCAGCAGCGACGCCTCGAATCAGCCCCAGCATTTT.

J is TRBJ2-7 and V is TRBV7-6; 7 nucleotides agree with TRBD1. Losses at the gene ends were 3 bases for V and 2 bases for J; bases not matched to a gene: 7. Germline CDR1 and CDR2: SGHVS and FNYEAQ. CDR3 size: 15 residues. The DNA for the CDR3 is TGTGCCAGCAGCTTGGATTCTCAGGGGGCCTACGAGCAGTACTTC. It encodes CASSLDSQGAYEQYF. The variable domain in full, completed from reference TRBV7-6 and TRBJ2-7, reads GAGVSQSPRYKVTKRGQDVALRCDPISGHVSLYWYRQALGQGPEFLTYFNYEAQQDKSGLPNDRFSAERPEGSISTLTIQRTEQRDSAMYRCASSLDSQGAYEQYFGPGTRLTVT.

The chain combines TRBV5-1 with TRBJ2-6, with D possibly being TRBD1 (6 bases). CDR1 is SGHRS, CDR2 YFSETQ, per germline. Trimming removed 3 bases at V and 7 bases at J, with 11 bases between. The CDR3 totals 14 residues. The CDR3 spells CASSYQQGANVLTF. CDR3 bases: TGCGCCAGCAGCTATCAACAGGGTGCCAACGTCCTGACTTTC.

The V gene is TRBV7-6, the J gene TRBJ2-2, with TRBD2 identical over 9 bases. V was clipped by 5 bases and J by 6 bases; unmatched bases: 7. The germline V gene has CDR1 SGHVS and CDR2 FNYEAQ. This CDR3 contains 15 residues. CDR3 loop: CASSQGVAGAGELFF. The CDR3 nucleotides are TGTGCCAGCAGCCAAGGGGTAGCGGGGGCCGGGGAGCTGTTTTTT.

V usage is TRBV19 and J usage is TRBJ1-1, with a weak D call TRBD1 (5 bases). The germline V and J ends were trimmed by 8 bases and 0 bases, with 16 bases remaining between them. Germline-derived CDR1 and CDR2 are LNHDA and SQIVND (reference sequence). The CDR3 has 15 amino acids. CDR3 in amino acids: CASHRQHAVNTEAFF. CDR3 DNA: TGTGCCAGTCATAGACAGCATGCAGTGAACACTGAAGCTTTCTTT.

The rearrangement joins TRBV18 to TRBJ1-5; no reliable D call. CDR1 is KGHSH, CDR2 LQKENI, per germline. The CDR3 contains 13 residues. Trimming removed 6 bases at V and 3 bases at J, with 9 bases between. CDR3 DNA: TGTGCCAGCTCCCGTGACATCAATCAGCCCCAGCATTTT. Protein product: CASSRDINQPQHF.

The chain carries TRBV5-1 and TRBJ1-5, with TRBD1 matching 7 bases. CDR3 size: 14 residues. The germline V gene has CDR1 SGHRS and CDR2 YFSETQ. Trimming at V came to 3 bases and at J to 2 bases, leaving 2 bases not matched to a gene. The CDR3 sequence: CASSSGTGNQPQHF. CDR3 nucleotides: TGCGCCAGCAGCTCCGGGACAGGCAATCAGCCCCAGCATTTT.

The V gene is TRBV2, the J gene TRBJ1-1; a weak D match, TRBD1 (5 bases). The CDR3 sequence is 12 residues long. Germline loops: CDR1 SNHLY, CDR2 FYNNEI. Trimming took 6 bases from V and 5 from J, leaving 10 bases between them. Here the CDR3 DNA reads TGTGCCAGCAGAAGGGAGGGGACTGAAGCTTTCTTT. It codes for CASRREGTEAFF. The entire variable domain, with the rest obtained from reference TRBV2 and TRBJ1-1, is as follows: EPEVTQTPSHQVTQMGQEVILRCVPISNHLYFYWYRQILGQKVEFLVSFYNNEISEKSEIFDDQFSVERPDGSNFTLKIRSTKLEDSAMYFCASRREGTEAFFGQGTRLTVV.